This T cell receptor beta chain originates from a study of shared clonotypes between healthy human individuals. Replicate PCRs from sorted subsets contained roughly 220 ng DNA, which is some 32,000 T cell genomes. Clones were read by immunoSEQ multiplex PCR, and TCRdb kept only the in-frame ones, dropping some. The table records about 190,000 clones, 65% to 70% of them present only once. Regarding the study as a whole: Generation probability values for non-shared clonotypes were lower than those for clonotypes shared by all four donors. Several donors shared approximately 5% of their naive CD4 clonotypes.

Regarding this clone: Its matching antigen is unknown.

CD4+ cell separation produced CD45RA+ naive and CD45RA-negative memory subsets. This clonotype was sampled from a man aged 25-40 years in good health. Sequences were obtained from memory CD4+ T cells sorted from blood. Subset reported: CD45RA-negative fraction.

The CDR3 region is CASSPNIGGTGNQPQHF. CDR3 coding DNA: TGTGCCAGCAGTCCCAACATAGGGGGGACGGGCAATCAGCCCCAGCATTTT. The V gene is TRBV28, the J gene TRBJ1-5; tentative D call: TRBD1 (6 bases). The V and J ends lost 5 bases and 2 bases respectively, with 19 bases between them. CDR1 and CDR2 from the germline V gene are MDHEN and SYDVKM. The CDR3 runs 17 residues.